Below are 18 T cell receptor beta chains sequenced from a single sample in a study of blood T cell repertoires in COVID-19. Data came from immunoSEQ multiplex PCR; TCRdb stores just in-frame clones and leaves some out. Among about 190,000 clones listed, roughly 87% were seen once. Sequencing was performed on peripheral blood. These receptors originate from a woman between 40 and 50 years old with acute or convalescent COVID-19.

The rearrangement links TRBV7-2 to TRBJ1-6; 8 positions match TRBD1. The CDR3 is made up of 15 amino acids. The V gene's germline CDR1 is SGHTA and CDR2 FQGNSA. The trim removed 3 bases at V and 9 bases at J, leaving 7 bases unmatched. The CDR3 region is CASSLDRVGGSPLHF. The CDR3 DNA is TGTGCCAGCAGCTTGGACAGGGTTGGAGGTTCACCCCTCCACTTT.

This clone was observed once. This chain links TRBV30 with TRBJ2-4, with TRBD1 matching over 11 bases. Germline trimming cut 2 bases from V and 3 bases from J; bases unmatched to any gene: 9. CDR1 GTSNPN and CDR2 SVGIG come from the germline V gene (reference sequence). The CDR3 is 17 residues long. The DNA for the CDR3 is TGTGCCTGGAGTATTGGGGGACAGGGGGTTGGCAAAAACATTCAGTACTTC. Protein: CAWSIGGQGVGKNIQYF.

The rearrangement uses TRBV9 and TRBJ1-5; the match to TRBD1 covers 10 bases. Germline-derived CDR1 and CDR2 are SGDLS and YYNGEE. The CDR3 spans 14 residues. V trimming: 4 bases; J trimming: 5 bases; junction bases outside the gene matches: 3. DNA of the CDR3: TGTGCCAGCAGCCAGGGACAGGGGTATCAGCCCCAGCATTTT. This encodes CASSQGQGYQPQHF. Together with reference TRBV9 and TRBJ1-5, the CDR3 gives the full variable domain: DSGVTQTPKHLITATGQRVTLRCSPRSGDLSVYWYQQSLDQGLQFLIQYYNGEERAKGNILERFSAQQFPDLHSELNLSSLELGDSALYFCASSQGQGYQPQHFGDGTRLSIL.

For this clone: Other DNA sequences of this sample code for an identical CDR3. This sequence joins TRBV3-1 (or the pseudogene TRBV3-2) and TRBJ2-5; D gene unclear. The CDR3 totals 11 residues. V was pared by 2 bases and J by 5 bases, with 3 bases between. Germline lookup yields CDR1 LGHDT and CDR2 YNNKEL (reference sequence). CDR3 nucleotide sequence: TGTGCCAGCAGCCAATCGGAGACCCAGTACTTC. It yields the protein CASSQSETQYF.

This clone was found many times. CDR3 sequence (DNA): TGTGCCAGCAGTACCGACAGGAAAAACCCAAACAATGAGCAGTTCTTC. This sequence encodes CASSTDRKNPNNEQFF. V and J are TRBV27 and TRBJ2-1; D possibly corresponds to TRBD1 (6 bases). Per the germline V gene, CDR1 is MNHEY and CDR2 is SMNVEV (reference sequence). V lost 5 bases, J lost 5 bases, and 19 bases lay in between. CDR3 length: 16 residues.

This clone was recorded only once. The genes are TRBV28 and TRBJ2-2; 14 bases are shared with TRBD2. There are 19 residues in the CDR3. CDR1 and CDR2 from the germline V gene are MDHEN and SYDVKM. The trim removed 6 bases at V and 1 base at J, leaving 10 bases unmatched. CDR3 loop: CASSNTVGTSGRNTGELFF. In DNA form, the CDR3 reads TGTGCCAGCAGCAACACCGTAGGGACTAGCGGGAGGAACACCGGGGAGCTGTTTTTT.

This chain uses TRBV6-4 with TRBJ1-2, with D perhaps matching TRBD1 (5 bases). Germline-derived CDR1 and CDR2 are MRHNA and SNTAGT. The CDR3 has 14 amino acids. Trimming took off 3 bases at V and 4 bases at J, with 12 bases between the two ends. The CDR3 DNA reads TGTGCCAGCAGTGAGTACCAGGGTCTCTATGGCTACACCTTC. Its protein product is CASSEYQGLYGYTF.

J is TRBJ2-3 and V is TRBV4-2; possible D gene TRBD2, 6 bases. This CDR3 comprises 15 residues. The V gene lost 0 bases and the J gene lost 5 bases, with 12 bases spanning the gap. Germline V gene sequence: CDR1 LGHNA, CDR2 YNFKEQ. The DNA of the CDR3 is TGTGCCAGCAGCCAAGATAGGGGACTCAAAGATACGCAGTATTTT. The encoded protein is CASSQDRGLKDTQYF.

The chain joins TRBV24-1 to TRBJ2-1, with TRBD2 identical over 8 bases. V trimming: 3 bases; J trimming: 1 base; junction bases outside the gene matches: 4. Germline V CDR1 and CDR2: KGHDR, SFDVKD. CDR3 length equals 16 residues. The CDR3 is CATSDPSGSSYNEQFF. In DNA, the CDR3 is TGTGCCACCAGTGATCCCAGCGGGAGTTCCTACAATGAGCAGTTCTTC.

The rearrangement joins TRBV28 to TRBJ1-4; 9 bases fit TRBD1. V lost 6 bases, J lost 7 bases, and 6 bases stayed unmatched. The CDR3 contains 14 residues. From germline, CDR1 is MDHEN and CDR2 SYDVKM. The CDR3 reads CASRTGGVSEKLFF. The CDR3 bases are TGTGCCAGCAGGACAGGGGGGGTCTCTGAAAAACTGTTTTTT. The variable domain in full, with the rest retrieved from reference TRBV28 and TRBJ1-4, is DVKVTQSSRYLVKRTGEKVFLECVQDMDHENMFWYRQDPGLGLRLIYFSYDVKMKEKGDIPEGYSVSREKKERFSLILESASTNQTSMYLCASRTGGVSEKLFFGSGTQLSVL.

This clone showed up just once. J is TRBJ2-2 and V is TRBV4-2; D possibly corresponds to TRBD1 (6 bases). With 4 bases removed from V and 4 bases from J, the gap between germline ends came to 13 bases. The CDR3 totals 15 residues. The germline V gene encodes CDR1 LGHNA and CDR2 YNFKEQ. CDR3 bases: TGTGCCAGCAGCCCAGGGGTGCAAGCCACCGGGGAGCTGTTTTTT. As protein: CASSPGVQATGELFF.

The CDR3 loop reads CASSVRTGASYEQYF. As DNA, the CDR3 is TGTGCCAGCAGCGTACGGACAGGGGCCTCCTACGAGCAGTACTTC. This rearrangement joins TRBV9 to TRBJ2-7, with 9 bases fitting TRBD1. From germline, CDR1 is SGDLS and CDR2 YYNGEE. Unmatched junction bases numbered 2, after V lost 1 base and J lost 0 bases. The CDR3 consists of 15 residues.

This clone counts as medium-sized (0.01 to 0.1%). The rearrangement uses TRBV6-4 and TRBJ2-2; weak D call: TRBD2 (6 bases). This CDR3 comprises 15 residues. Trimming pared 2 bases from V and 2 bases from J, leaving 9 bases between. The germline V gene encodes CDR1 MRHNA and CDR2 SNTAGT. CDR3 residues: CASSDGGDNTGELFF. The DNA of the CDR3 is TGTGCCAGCAGTGACGGAGGGGACAACACCGGGGAGCTGTTTTTT.

The rearrangement joins TRBV6-5 to TRBJ1-2; D is perhaps TRBD1 (6 bases). Germline loops: CDR1 MNHEY, CDR2 SVGAGI. V shed 4 bases and J shed 7 bases, with 19 bases lying between them. This CDR3 comprises 15 residues. CDR3 DNA sequence: TGTGCCAGCAGTTCGCCACCTAGGGAGGGGGGTGGCTACACCTTC. Translated, it gives CASSSPPREGGGYTF.

With regard to this clone: A read error may produce the germline difference seen at one junction end. V and J are TRBV12-5 and TRBJ2-7; D perhaps matches TRBD2 (5 bases). Per germline, CDR1 LGHNT and CDR2 FRNRAP. The CDR3 sequence is 11 residues long. The CDR3 sequence is CASGPDLRATF. The CDR3 nucleotides are TGTGCTAGTGGCCCGGACTTGCGGGCCACCTTC.

The rearrangement links TRBV5-6 to TRBJ1-1; 11 bases line up with TRBD1. This CDR3 has 16 residues. Germline CDR1 is SGHDT and CDR2 is YYEEEE. J lost 2 bases, V lost 0 bases, and 3 bases had no gene match. DNA of the CDR3: TGTGCCAGCAGCTTGGGGACAGGGGGCTCCAACACTGAAGCTTTCTTT. It translates to CASSLGTGGSNTEAFF.

This rearrangement joins TRBV3-1 (or the pseudogene TRBV3-2) to TRBJ2-1; the match to TRBD2 covers 8 bases. Germline CDR1 reads LGHDT; CDR2 reads YNNKEL (reference sequence). The CDR3 consists of 16 residues. Trimming removed 4 bases from V and 4 bases from J; junction bases left unmatched: 9. The DNA for the CDR3 is TGTGCCAGCAGCCCTAGCCTGGTAGCGGGGTACAATGAGCAGTTCTTC. Protein sequence: CASSPSLVAGYNEQFF.

This chain connects TRBV10-3 to TRBJ1-1; 9 bases agree with TRBD1. The junction had 10 bases not matched to a gene; V was cut back by 7 bases and J by 1 base. There are 16 residues in the CDR3. Per germline, CDR1 ENHRY and CDR2 SYGVKD. The CDR3 nucleotides read TGTGCCATCACCCCTTCCGGACAGGGGAGGAACACTGAAGCTTTCTTT. Protein: CAITPSGQGRNTEAFF.